This T cell receptor beta chain was captured in a study of blood T cell repertoires in COVID-19. Study summary: T cells, B-cell-depleted T cells, or PBMCs supplied cDNA or gDNA.

Some clones are missing from TCRdb's copy, which holds only in-frame ones; the method was immunoSEQ multiplex PCR. The table records approximately 140,000 clones, about four fifths of them present only once. Germline V gene sequence: CDR1 LGHNA, CDR2 YNFKEQ. The length of the CDR3 is 14 residues. With 0 bases removed from V and 13 bases from J, the gap between germline ends came to 18 bases. The chain uses TRBV4-2 and TRBJ2-5; D may be TRBD2 (6 bases). The source is a man aged 65 to 79 with acute or convalescent COVID-19. Material: peripheral blood. CDR3 coding DNA: TGTGCCAGCAGCCAAGATCACAGCGGAGGGGCACCGTACTTC. Amino acid sequence: CASSQDHSGGAPYF.